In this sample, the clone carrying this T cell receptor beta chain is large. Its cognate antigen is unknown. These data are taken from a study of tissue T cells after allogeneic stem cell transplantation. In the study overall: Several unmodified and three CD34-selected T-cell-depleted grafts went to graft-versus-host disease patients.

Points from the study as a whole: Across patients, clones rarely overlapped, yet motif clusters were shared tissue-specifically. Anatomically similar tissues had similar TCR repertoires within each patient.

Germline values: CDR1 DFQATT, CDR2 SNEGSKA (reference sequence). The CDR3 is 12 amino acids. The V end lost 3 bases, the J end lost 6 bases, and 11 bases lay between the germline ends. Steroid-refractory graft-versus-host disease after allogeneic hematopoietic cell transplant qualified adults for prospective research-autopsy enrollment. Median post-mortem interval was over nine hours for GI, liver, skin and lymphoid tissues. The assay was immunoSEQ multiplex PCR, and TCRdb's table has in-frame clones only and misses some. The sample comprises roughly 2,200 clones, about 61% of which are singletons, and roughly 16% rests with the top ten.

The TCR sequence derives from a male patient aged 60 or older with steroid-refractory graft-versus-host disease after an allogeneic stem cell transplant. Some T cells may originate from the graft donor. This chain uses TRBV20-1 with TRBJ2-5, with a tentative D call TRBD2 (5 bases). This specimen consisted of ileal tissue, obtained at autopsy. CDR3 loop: CSASGGRKTQYF. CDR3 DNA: TGCAGTGCTAGTGGCGGGCGGAAGACCCAGTACTTC.